This T cell receptor (beta chain) was sequenced during a study of Ad26.COV2.S vaccination and SARS-CoV-2 variants. On the study more broadly: The trial was COV1001 and the donor's arm was Ad26.COV2.S. Study-wide results and caveats: Marked by substantial breadth, spike-specific CD8+ and CD4+ T cell responses were reportedly seen after vaccination.

This clone was recorded a few times. Its antigen remains unknown. Sample treatment: about 20 received Ad26.COV2.S at low or high dose, single or two shots; five or six received placebo; per-sample allocation not given. Following the first vaccine or placebo injection, samples were taken on day 63. The method was immunoSEQ multiplex PCR; TCRdb's version includes in-frame clones alone and lacks a portion of them. The table lists under 250,000 clones, approximately 90% of them singletons, with nearly 3% in the top ten. The origin of this receptor is a person between 18 and 60 years old who received the Ad26.COV2.S COVID-19 vaccine or a placebo. The specimen comprised peripheral blood, sampled in a trial of Ad26.COV2.S vaccine versus placebo.

The CDR3 protein is CASSYSGGRTYEQYV. The CDR3 DNA reads TGTGCCAGCAGTTACTCCGGTGGACGAACCTACGAGCAGTACGTC. This chain uses TRBV6-2 or TRBV6-3 with TRBJ2-7, with unresolved D. The germline V and J ends were trimmed by 0 bases and 2 bases, with 11 bases remaining between them. Germline CDR1 reads MNHEY; CDR2 reads SVGEGT. There are 15 residues in the CDR3.